What follows are 10 T cell receptor beta chains derived from one specimen sequenced in a study of shared clonotypes between healthy human individuals. Naive CD8 cells lacked CD45RO, underwent positive selection for CCR7 and left out terminally differentiated effector memory CD45RA+ cells. Profiled with immunoSEQ multiplex PCR; TCRdb holds only in-frame clones, not every one. The table lists around 2.1 million clones, 85% to 95% of them singletons, with under 2% in the top ten. Sequencing was performed on naive CD8+ T cells from PBMCs. The receptors come from a man aged 18 to 29 in good health. Some clones in this sample may be carry-over from other donors' samples.

The gene calls are TRBV9 and TRBJ2-1, with 9 nucleotides matching TRBD2. Germline CDR1 SGDLS, CDR2 YYNGEE. The V gene end was trimmed by 4 bases and the J gene end by 14 bases; junction bases not matched to a gene: 7. The CDR3 loop spans 12 amino acids. As DNA, the CDR3 is TGTGCCAGCAGCCCTAGGACTAGCGTGAAGTTCTTC. It codes for CASSPRTSVKFF.

J is TRBJ1-5 and V is TRBV2; D is ambiguous. From germline, CDR1 is SNHLY and CDR2 FYNNEI. The CDR3 is made up of 13 amino acids. V was shortened by 3 bases and J by 7 bases, with 10 bases between the two germline ends. This chain's CDR3 is CASSEGRVQPQHF. The CDR3 DNA reads as TGTGCCAGCAGTGAGGGGAGGGTCCAGCCCCAGCATTTT.

In regard to this clone: Other DNA sequences in this sample translate to the same CDR3. CDR3 in DNA: TGTGCCAGCAGTCCAGGGACAAACACCGGGGAGCTGTTTTTT. Its protein product is CASSPGTNTGELFF. The chain couples TRBV28 to TRBJ2-2; weak D call: TRBD1 (6 bases). Trimming removed 5 bases from V and 2 bases from J, with 9 bases in between. Germline V gene data show CDR1 as MDHEN and CDR2 as SYDVKM. There are 14 residues in the CDR3.

This clone was seen a single time. The V call is TRBV4-1, the J call TRBJ2-7; 9 nucleotides align to TRBD1. Germline-derived CDR1 and CDR2 are MGHRA and YSYEKL. V gave up 4 bases and J gave up 1 base; unmatched junction bases: 11. This CDR3 spans 17 amino acids. CDR3 nucleotide sequence: TGCGCCAGCAGCCCCCTGGGGTCCGGGACAGGGTCCTACGAGCAGTACTTC. Protein sequence: CASSPLGSGTGSYEQYF.

The genes are TRBV5-4 and TRBJ2-3; D ambiguous. The germline V gene has CDR1 SGHNT and CDR2 YYREEE (reference sequence). The CDR3 contains 16 residues. Trimming stripped 4 bases from V and 1 base from J, with 16 bases between. In DNA, the CDR3 is TGTGCCAGCAGCCTACGCACAGAAATGGGCACAGATACGCAGTATTTT. Its translation is CASSLRTEMGTDTQYF.

The CDR3 bases are TGTGCCAGCAGCTTAGCATGGGGTTCCGGTGGCTACACCTTC. This sequence encodes CASSLAWGSGGYTF. The chain employs TRBV7-9 and TRBJ1-2, with D unresolved. Germline V lookup: CDR1 SEHNR, CDR2 FQNEAQ (reference sequence). This CDR3 is built from 14 residues. Trimming stripped 0 bases from V and 7 bases from J, with 12 bases between. Drawing the rest from reference TRBV7-9 and TRBJ1-2, the complete variable domain is DTGVSQNPRHKITKRGQNVTFRCDPISEHNRLYWYRQTLGQGPEFLTYFQNEAQLEKSRLLSDRFSAERPKGSFSTLEIQRTEQGDSAMYLCASSLAWGSGGYTFGSGTRLTVV.

The chain joins TRBV6-1 to TRBJ2-4; unclear D gene. The CDR3 has 12 amino acids. Trimming stripped 5 bases from V and 12 bases from J, with 14 bases between. Germline V gene data show CDR1 as MNHNS and CDR2 as SASEGT. The CDR3 nucleotides are TGTGCCAGCAGTACCCGGAGTGGGTATCAGTACTTC. It codes for CASSTRSGYQYF.

The genes are TRBV27 and TRBJ2-5; 10 bases fit TRBD1. CDR1 MNHEY and CDR2 SMNVEV come from the germline V gene (reference sequence). V dropped 5 bases and J dropped 2; count of bases not matched to a gene: 5. This CDR3 contains 15 residues. The CDR3 DNA follows: TGTGCCAGCAGTGGCGTGGGACAGGGGCAAGAGACCCAGTACTTC. It specifies CASSGVGQGQETQYF.

The chain couples TRBV28 to TRBJ1-2; 7 nucleotides align to TRBD1. CDR3 length: 14 amino acids. The V segment lost 5 bases and the J segment 1 base; nucleotides outside the gene matches: 4. Germline CDR1 reads MDHEN; CDR2 reads SYDVKM. This CDR3 reads CASSEAGGNYGYTF. The CDR3 region has the DNA TGTGCCAGCAGTGAGGCAGGGGGTAACTATGGCTACACCTTC.

The rearrangement joins TRBV11-2 to TRBJ1-2; no firm D call. The CDR3 has 13 residues. V was trimmed by 3 bases and J by 1 base, leaving 6 bases between them. Looked up from germline, CDR1 is SGHAT and CDR2 is FQNNGV. The CDR3 region has the DNA TGTGCCAGCAGCTTCTACTATAACTATGGCTACACCTTC. It is translated as CASSFYYNYGYTF.